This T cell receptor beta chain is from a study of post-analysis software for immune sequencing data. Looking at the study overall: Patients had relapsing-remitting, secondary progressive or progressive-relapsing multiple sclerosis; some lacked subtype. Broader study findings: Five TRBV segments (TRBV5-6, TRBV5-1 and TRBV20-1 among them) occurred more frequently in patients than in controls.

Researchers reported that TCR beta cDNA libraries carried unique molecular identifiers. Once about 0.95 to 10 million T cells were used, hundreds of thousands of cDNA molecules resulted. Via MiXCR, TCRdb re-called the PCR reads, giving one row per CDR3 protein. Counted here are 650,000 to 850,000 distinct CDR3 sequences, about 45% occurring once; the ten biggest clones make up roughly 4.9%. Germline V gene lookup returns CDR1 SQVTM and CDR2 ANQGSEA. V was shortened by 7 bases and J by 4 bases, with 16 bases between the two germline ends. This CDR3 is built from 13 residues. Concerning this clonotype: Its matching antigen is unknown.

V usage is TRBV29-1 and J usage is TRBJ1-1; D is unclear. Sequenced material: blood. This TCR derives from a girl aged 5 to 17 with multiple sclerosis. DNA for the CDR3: TGCAGCGGCGACGGGCACGGGAGCACTGAAGCTTTCTTT. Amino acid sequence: CSGDGHGSTEAFF. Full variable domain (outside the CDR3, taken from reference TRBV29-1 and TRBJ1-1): SAVISQKPSRDICQRGTSLTIQCQVDSQVTMMFWYRQQPGQSLTLIATANQGSEATYESGFVIDKFPISRPNLTFSTLTVSNMSPEDSSIYLCSGDGHGSTEAFFGQGTRLTVV.